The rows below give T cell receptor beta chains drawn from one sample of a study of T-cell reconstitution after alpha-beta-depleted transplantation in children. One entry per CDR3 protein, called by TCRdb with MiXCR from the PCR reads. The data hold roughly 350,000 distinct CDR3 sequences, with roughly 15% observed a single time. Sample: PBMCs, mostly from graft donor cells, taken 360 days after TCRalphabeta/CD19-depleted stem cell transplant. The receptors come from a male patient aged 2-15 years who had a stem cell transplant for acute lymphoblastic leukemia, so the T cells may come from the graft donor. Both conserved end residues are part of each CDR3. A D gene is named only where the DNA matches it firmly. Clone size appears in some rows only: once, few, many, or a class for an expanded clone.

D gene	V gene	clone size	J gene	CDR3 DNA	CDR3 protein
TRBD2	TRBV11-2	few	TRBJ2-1	TGTGCCAGCAGCCGTATTAGCGGGAGGGCTGAGCAGTTCTTC	CASSRISGRAEQFF
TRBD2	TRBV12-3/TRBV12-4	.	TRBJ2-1	TGTGCCAGCAGGGGACTAGCGGGCAGGGATGAGCAGTTCTTC	CASRGLAGRDEQFF
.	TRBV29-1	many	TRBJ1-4	TGCAGCGTTGAGTCCTTGGGGGGGTTAGATGAAAAACTGTTTTTT	CSVESLGGLDEKLFF
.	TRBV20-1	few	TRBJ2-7	TGCAGTGCTAGAGGGATTTCCTACGAGCAGTACTTC	CSARGISYEQYF
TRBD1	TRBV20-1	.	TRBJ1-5	TGCAGTGCCTCCGGGACAGCCAATCAGCCCCAGCATTTT	CSASGTANQPQHF
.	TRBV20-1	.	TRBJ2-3	TGCAGTGCTAGCCCCAGTCCCATGTGGTCAGATACGCAGTATTTT	CSASPSPMWSDTQYF
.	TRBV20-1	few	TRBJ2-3	TGCAGTGCTAGAGATGGACGGCAGCCGGTGGATACGCAGTATTTT	CSARDGRQPVDTQYF
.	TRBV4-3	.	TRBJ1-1	TGCGCCAGCAGCCAAGATTTTTACGGCGGTGACACTGAAGCTTTCTTT	CASSQDFYGGDTEAFF
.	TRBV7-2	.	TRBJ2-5	TGTGCCAGCAGCCCAGGAGCGGGCTCCCAAGAGACCCAGTACTTC	CASSPGAGSQETQYF
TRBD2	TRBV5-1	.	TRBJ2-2	TGCGCCAGCAGCTTGGCCCCTAGCGGGACTGCCGGCGGCGGGGAGCTGTTTTTT	CASSLAPSGTAGGGELFF
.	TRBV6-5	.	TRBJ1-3	TGTGCCAGCAGTTCGGCCCTGGACAGCCGCTCTGGAAACACCATATATTTT	CASSSALDSRSGNTIYF
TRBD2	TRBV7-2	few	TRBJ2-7	TGTGCCAGCAGCGCCGGCACTAGCGTAGACGAGCAGTACTTC	CASSAGTSVDEQYF
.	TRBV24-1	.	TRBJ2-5	TGTGCCACCAGTGCCGAGGGGGGGCGGAAGACCCAGTACTTC	CATSAEGGRKTQYF
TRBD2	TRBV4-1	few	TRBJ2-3	TGCGCCAGCAGCCAAGGAAGGGCCGGACTAGCGGGAGACACAGATACGCAGTATTTT	CASSQGRAGLAGDTDTQYF
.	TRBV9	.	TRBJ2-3	TGTGCCAGCAGCGCAACGGGACGGCCGAACACAGATACGCAGTATTTT	CASSATGRPNTDTQYF
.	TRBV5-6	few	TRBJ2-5	TGTGCCAGCAGCTTGGTCAGGTGGGGGCAAGAGACCCAGTACTTC	CASSLVRWGQETQYF
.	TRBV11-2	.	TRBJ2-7	TGTGCCAGCAGCTTAGGGGCAGGGCGAGCTCTAGGGACCTACGAGCAGTACTTC	CASSLGAGRALGTYEQYF
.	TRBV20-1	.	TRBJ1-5	TGCAGTGCGGGGAGGCGCGCGGGGAATCAGCCCCAGCATTTT	CSAGRRAGNQPQHF
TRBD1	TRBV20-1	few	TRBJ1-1	TGCAGTGCGACCCGGACAGGGCCGGACACTGAAGCTTTCTTT	CSATRTGPDTEAFF
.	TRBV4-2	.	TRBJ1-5	TGTGCCAGCAGCCTGACACAGGTTTATAGCAATCAGCCCCAGCATTTT	CASSLTQVYSNQPQHF
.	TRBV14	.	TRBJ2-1	TGTGCCAGCAGCAAGCTCCCCCACTCCTACAATGAGCAGTTCTTC	CASSKLPHSYNEQFF
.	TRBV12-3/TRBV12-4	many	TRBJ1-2	TGTGCCAGCAGGGAACAGGGAACGACATATGGCTACACCTTC	CASREQGTTYGYTF
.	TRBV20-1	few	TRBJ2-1	TGCAGTGCTAGTGATTCCCGCCGGGATGAGCAGTTCTTC	CSASDSRRDEQFF
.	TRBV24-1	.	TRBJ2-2	TGTGCCACCAGTTTGGGCGGATTCACCGGGGAGCTGTTTTTT	CATSLGGFTGELFF
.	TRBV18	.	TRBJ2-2	TGTGCCAGCTCACCAGTCGGGAGCACCGGGGAGCTGTTTTTT	CASSPVGSTGELFF
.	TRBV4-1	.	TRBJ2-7	TGCGCCAGCAGCCAACAGTCGGGAACCTACGAGCAGTACTTC	CASSQQSGTYEQYF
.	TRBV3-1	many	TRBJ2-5	TGTGCCAGCAGCCAACTCGGTCAAGAGACCCAGTACTTC	CASSQLGQETQYF
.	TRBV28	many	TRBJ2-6	TGTGCCAGCAGTTACCGGATACCTTCTGGGGCCAACGTCCTGACTTTC	CASSYRIPSGANVLTF
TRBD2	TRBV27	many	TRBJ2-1	TGTGCCAGCAGTGCCCGGGGAGCGGGAGACTCCTACAATGAGCAGTTCTTC	CASSARGAGDSYNEQFF
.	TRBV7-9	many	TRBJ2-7	TGTGCCAGCAGCTTAATAGCCTGGGGAGCTTTGGAAGAGCAGTACTTC	CASSLIAWGALEEQYF
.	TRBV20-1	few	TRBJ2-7	TGCAGTGCCCCCCTTGGGGGGTCCTCCTACGAGCAGTACTTC	CSAPLGGSSYEQYF
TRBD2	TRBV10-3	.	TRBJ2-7	TGTGCCATCAAAAGCGCGGGAGTAGGGACCTACGAGCAGTACTTC	CAIKSAGVGTYEQYF
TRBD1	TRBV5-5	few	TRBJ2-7	TGTGCCAGCAGCTTACGTCGGCAGGGGGCTAACTACGAGCAGTACTTC	CASSLRRQGANYEQYF
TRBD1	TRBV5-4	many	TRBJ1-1	TGTGCCAGCAGGGACAGGGGGCATACTGAAGCTTTCTTT	CASRDRGHTEAFF
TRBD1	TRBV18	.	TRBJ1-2	TGTGCCAGCTCACCGGGACAGTACTACTTCGGCTACACCTTC	CASSPGQYYFGYTF
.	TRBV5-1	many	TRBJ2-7	TGCGCCAGCAGCCCGAGGCAGGGTGGTTACGAGCAGTACTTC	CASSPRQGGYEQYF
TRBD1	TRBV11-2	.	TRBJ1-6	TGTGCCAGCAGCCATAGCAACCAGGGGGGTTATAATTCACCCCTCCACTTT	CASSHSNQGGYNSPLHF
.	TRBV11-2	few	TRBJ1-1	TGTGCCAGCAGCCCGAGGGCCAGCATGAACACTGAAGCTTTCTTT	CASSPRASMNTEAFF
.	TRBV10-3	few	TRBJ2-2	TGTGCCATCAGTGTGGACTTCCCACCTCCGATGAACACCGGGGAGCTGTTTTTT	CAISVDFPPPMNTGELFF
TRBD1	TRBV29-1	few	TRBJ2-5	TGCAGCGCACACAGGGGGCTTGAAGAGACCCAGTACTTC	CSAHRGLEETQYF
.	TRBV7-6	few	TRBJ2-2	TGTGCCAGCAGCTTAGTGTACGGGGAGCTGTTTTTT	CASSLVYGELFF
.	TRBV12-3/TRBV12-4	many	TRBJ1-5	TGTGCCAGCAGCCCCGGACAGCGCTATAGCAATCAGCCCCAGCATTTT	CASSPGQRYSNQPQHF
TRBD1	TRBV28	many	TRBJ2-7	TGTGCCAGCAGTTCAGAGACAGGGATCTCCTACGAGCAGTACTTC	CASSSETGISYEQYF
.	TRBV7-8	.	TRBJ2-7	TGTGCCAGCAGCTTAGCCTCCGGGACGATTAGTTACGAGCAGTACTTC	CASSLASGTISYEQYF
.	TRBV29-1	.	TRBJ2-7	TGCAGCGAACTACAGTATTGTACTTCGGAGCAGTACTTC	CSELQYCTSEQYF
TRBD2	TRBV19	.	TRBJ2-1	TGTGCCAGTAGGTGGACTAGCGGGGTCAGCTCCTACAATGAGCAGTTCTTC	CASRWTSGVSSYNEQFF
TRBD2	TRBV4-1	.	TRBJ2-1	TGCGCCAGCAGCCCCGATGATCTTGGACTAGCGGGAGATGGCAATGAGCAGTTCTTC	CASSPDDLGLAGDGNEQFF